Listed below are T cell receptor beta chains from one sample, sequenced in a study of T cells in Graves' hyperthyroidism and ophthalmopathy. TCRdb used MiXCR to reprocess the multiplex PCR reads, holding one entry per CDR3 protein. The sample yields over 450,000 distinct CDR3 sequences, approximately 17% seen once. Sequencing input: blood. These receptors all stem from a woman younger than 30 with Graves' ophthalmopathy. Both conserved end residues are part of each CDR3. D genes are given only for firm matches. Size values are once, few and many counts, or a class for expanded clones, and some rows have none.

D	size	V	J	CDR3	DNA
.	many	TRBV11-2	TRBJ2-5	CASSSRRDQETQYF	TGTGCCAGCAGCTCCCGACGGGACCAAGAGACCCAGTACTTC
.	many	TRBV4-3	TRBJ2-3	CASSQELAETTDTQYF	TGCGCCAGCAGCCAAGAGTTGGCGGAGACCACAGATACGCAGTATTTT
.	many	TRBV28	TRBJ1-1	CAEHKGRRANTEAFF	TGTGCCGAACACAAAGGTCGAAGAGCGAACACTGAAGCTTTCTTT
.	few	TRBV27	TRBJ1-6	CASSLKAGGRGNSPLHF	TGTGCCAGCAGTTTAAAGGCTGGTGGCAGGGGAAATTCACCCCTCCACTTT
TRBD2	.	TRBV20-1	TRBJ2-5	CSASGTSGRTWETQYF	TGCAGTGCTAGTGGGACTAGCGGGAGGACGTGGGAGACCCAGTACTTC
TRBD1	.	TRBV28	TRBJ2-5	CASSFWQGAGETQYF	TGTGCCAGCAGTTTTTGGCAGGGGGCGGGGGAGACCCAGTACTTC
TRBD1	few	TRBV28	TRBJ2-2	CASTAGGGTGELFF	TGTGCCAGCACGGCAGGGGGCGGCACCGGGGAGCTGTTTTTT
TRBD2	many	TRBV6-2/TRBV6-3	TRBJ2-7	CASSSHLAGIYEQYF	TGTGCCAGCAGTTCCCATCTAGCGGGAATCTACGAGCAGTACTTC
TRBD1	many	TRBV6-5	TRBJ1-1	CASSYSPGQLNTEAFF	TGTGCCAGCAGTTACTCCCCGGGACAGTTGAACACTGAAGCTTTCTTT
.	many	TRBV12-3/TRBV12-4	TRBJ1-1	CASSFEAAGTEAFF	TGTGCCAGCAGTTTTGAAGCGGCCGGCACTGAAGCTTTCTTT
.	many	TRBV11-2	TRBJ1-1	CASSLKGGSTEAFF	TGTGCCAGCAGCTTAAAGGGCGGAAGCACTGAAGCTTTCTTT
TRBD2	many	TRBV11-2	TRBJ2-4	CASSPRGDGGSIQYF	TGTGCCAGCAGCCCCCGGGGGGACGGGGGAAGCATTCAGTACTTC
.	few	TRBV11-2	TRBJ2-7	CASSATPRLYEQYF	TGTGCCAGCAGCGCGACCCCAAGACTCTACGAGCAGTACTTC
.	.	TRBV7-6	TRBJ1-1	CASSLGGIGAEAFF	TGTGCCAGCAGCTTAGGAGGGATCGGCGCTGAAGCTTTCTTT
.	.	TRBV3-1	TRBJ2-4	CASSLSDLPLKNIQYF	TGTGCCAGCAGCTTATCCGACTTACCCCTAAAAAACATTCAGTACTTC
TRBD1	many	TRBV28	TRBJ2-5	CASMGQNQETQYF	TGTGCCAGCATGGGACAGAATCAAGAGACCCAGTACTTC
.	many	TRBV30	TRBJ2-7	CAWSGGQIYEQYF	TGTGCCTGGAGCGGGGGACAGATCTACGAGCAGTACTTC
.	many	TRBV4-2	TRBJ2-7	CASSQVIQEAYEQYF	TGTGCCAGCAGCCAAGTGATACAGGAGGCCTACGAGCAGTACTTC
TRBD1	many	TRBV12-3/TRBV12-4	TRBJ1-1	CASMPRSGTANTEAFF	TGTGCCAGCATGCCGCGATCCGGGACAGCTAACACTGAAGCTTTCTTT
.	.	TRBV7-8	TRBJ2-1	CASSLGPGYHPCRLALYNEQFF	TGTGCCAGCAGCTTAGGTCCCGGGTATCACCCCTGCCGGCTAGCTCTCTACAATGAGCAGTTCTTC
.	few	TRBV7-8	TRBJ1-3	CASSLLVRMSSGNTIYF	TGTGCCAGCAGCTTATTAGTCAGGATGAGCTCTGGAAACACCATATATTTT
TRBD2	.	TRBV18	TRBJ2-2	CASSPLRSSGSTGELFF	TGTGCCAGCTCACCACTGAGGTCTAGCGGGAGTACCGGGGAGCTGTTTTTT
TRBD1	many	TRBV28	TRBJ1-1	CASGWTGPNTEAFF	TGTGCCAGCGGGTGGACAGGGCCGAACACTGAAGCTTTCTTT
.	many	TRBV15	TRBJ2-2	CATSSRGGNTGELFF	TGTGCCACCAGCAGTCGGGGAGGGAACACCGGGGAGCTGTTTTTT
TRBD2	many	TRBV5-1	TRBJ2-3	CASSLEVFSGSSDTQYF	TGCGCCAGCAGCTTGGAGGTTTTTAGCGGGAGTTCAGATACGCAGTATTTT
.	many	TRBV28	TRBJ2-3	CASSLGTGTADTQYF	TGTGCCAGCAGTTTAGGGACTGGTACGGCAGATACGCAGTATTTT
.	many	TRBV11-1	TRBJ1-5	CASSFGNNQPQHF	TGTGCCAGCAGCTTTGGGAACAATCAGCCCCAGCATTTT
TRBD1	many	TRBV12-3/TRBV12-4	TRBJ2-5	CASSFLGTGGEETQYF	TGTGCCAGCAGTTTCCTCGGGACAGGGGGCGAAGAGACCCAGTACTTC
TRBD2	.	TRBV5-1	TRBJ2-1	CASSRSGGAVNEQFF	TGCGCCAGCAGCAGAAGCGGGGGGGCCGTGAATGAGCAGTTCTTC
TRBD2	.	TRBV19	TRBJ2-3	CASSAGLAEMSTDTQYF	TGTGCCAGTAGTGCGGGACTAGCGGAGATGAGCACAGATACGCAGTATTTT
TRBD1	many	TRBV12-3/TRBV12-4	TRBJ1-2	CASSDRDRGRVSGYTF	TGTGCCAGCAGCGACCGGGACAGGGGGCGCGTCTCTGGCTACACCTTC
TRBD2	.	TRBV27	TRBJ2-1	CASSLTSGSYEQLF	TGTGCCAGCAGTTTAACTAGCGGGAGCTATGAGCAGCTCTTC
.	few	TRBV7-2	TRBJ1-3	CASSPRTPNTIYF	TGTGCCAGCAGCCCTAGGACACCTAACACCATATATTTT
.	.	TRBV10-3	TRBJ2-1	CAISPQGPWGNEQFF	TGTGCCATCAGTCCCCAGGGCCCCTGGGGCAATGAGCAGTTCTTC
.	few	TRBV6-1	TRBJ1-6	CASSRNSGGGSSYNSPLHF	TGTGCCAGCAGTCGCAACTCGGGGGGGGGTAGCTCCTATAATTCACCCCTCCACTTT
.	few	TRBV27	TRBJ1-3	CASRKGRSGNTIYF	TGTGCCAGCAGAAAAGGCCGCTCTGGAAACACCATATATTTT
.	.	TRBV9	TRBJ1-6	CASSKTSSGGGGNSPLHF	TGTGCCAGCAGTAAAACTTCCTCCGGGGGAGGAGGGAATTCACCCCTCCACTTT
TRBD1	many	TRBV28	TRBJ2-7	CASSLSPGTGGNEQYF	TGTGCCAGCAGTCTTTCCCCCGGGACAGGTGGTAACGAGCAGTACTTC